The following is a T cell receptor beta chain sequence with its context. The antigen is not known. CDR3 length: 12 residues. Germline-derived CDR1 and CDR2 are LNHDA and SQIVND (reference sequence). Trimming pared 8 bases from V and 4 bases from J, leaving 11 bases between. These data are taken from a study of a mutant IDH1 vaccine in newly diagnosed glioma. Turning to the study itself: Standard pretreatment was either radiotherapy, temozolomide, or, for most, radiochemotherapy with temozolomide. In the visit schedule, V12 fell in week 35, while V13 fell in week 47.

Specified time point: week 47, end of study. Topical imiquimod accompanied each vaccine dose, which consisted of 300 ug of mutant IDH1 20-mer peptide. New WHO grade 3 or 4 IDH1-mutant, ATRX-lost astrocytomas were present in all donors. TCRdb's table, derived via immunoSEQ multiplex PCR, lists solely in-frame clones and lacks some. Among over 50,000 clones listed, 60% to 85% were seen once. The sample in question was PBMCs, obtained from a glioma patient whose treatment included an IDH1 peptide vaccine. The chain recombines TRBV19 with TRBJ2-5, with D possibly called TRBD1 or TRBD2 (5 bases each). The clonotype originates from a woman in her thirties or forties with glioma. Some clones in this sample may be carry-over from other donors' samples. The CDR3 DNA is TGTGCCAGTTCTACTAGGGGAGAGACCCAGTACTTC. Protein product: CASSTRGETQYF.